The 14 T cell receptor beta chains below were found in one sample sequenced in a study of T cell repertoires in cytomegalovirus infection. These receptors have no identified antigens. Using its own MiXCR run on the reads, TCRdb lists one record per CDR3 protein. Counted here are roughly 310,000 distinct CDR3 sequences, almost 30% occurring once; the ten biggest clones make up 20%. Here the sequenced sample was cultured PBMCs, taken from culture after CMV antigen stimulation. The origin of the receptors is a human donor in good health (CMV status not recorded). Some clones in this sample may be carry-over from other donors' samples.

This clonotype was seen more than once but under ten times. The chain carries TRBV12-3 or TRBV12-4 and TRBJ1-5, with 8 positions matching TRBD1. The CDR3 loop spans 18 amino acids. J lost 0 bases, V lost 5 bases, and 12 bases had no gene match. CDR3 amino acids: CASSPPTGELYSNQPQHF. CDR3 DNA: TGTGCCAGCAGTCCCCCGACAGGGGAGCTTTATAGCAATCAGCCCCAGCATTTT.

The chain couples TRBV6-6 to TRBJ2-5; unclear D gene. The CDR3 runs 13 residues. Germline CDR1 MNHNY, CDR2 SVGAGI (reference sequence). With 5 bases removed from V and 5 bases from J, the gap between germline ends came to 12 bases. The CDR3 DNA follows: TGTGCCAGCAGTGAGGCCAGTTCGGAGACCCAGTACTTC. As protein: CASSEASSETQYF.

The chain couples TRBV2 to TRBJ1-5; tentative D call: TRBD1 (5 bases). Germline-derived CDR1 and CDR2 are SNHLY and FYNNEI. The CDR3 runs 15 residues. V dropped 7 bases and J dropped 7 bases, with 20 bases sitting between them. The CDR3 DNA sequence: TGTGCCAGCACCCAAGGGGTGGACAATCCGCAGCCCCAGCATTTT. This encodes CASTQGVDNPQPQHF.

This clonotype was picked up one time. J is TRBJ2-1 and V is TRBV10-3; 14 nucleotides line up with TRBD2. CDR1 and CDR2 (germline): ENHRY, SYGVKD. The trim removed 4 bases at V and 7 bases at J, leaving 6 bases unmatched. The CDR3 length is 16 residues. CDR3 bases: TGTGCCATCAGTGCGACTAGCGGGAGGGCCGGGAATGAGCAGTTCTTC. Amino acids: CAISATSGRAGNEQFF.

The CDR3 here is CASSDSGQGKNYGYTF. The CDR3 DNA sequence: TGTGCCAGCAGTGATAGTGGACAGGGGAAGAACTATGGCTACACCTTC. The chain is built from TRBV2 and TRBJ1-2, with 9 positions matching TRBD1. Germline CDR1 is SNHLY and CDR2 is FYNNEI. CDR3 size: 16 residues. The J segment lost 2 bases and the V segment lost 3 bases, leaving 7 bases of the junction unmatched.

This clonotype was seen a handful of times. This chain connects TRBV3-1 to TRBJ2-5, with a possible D match to TRBD2 (6 bases). The germline CDR1 and CDR2 sequences are LGHDT and YNNKEL (reference sequence). Trimming pared 0 bases from V and 0 bases from J, leaving 14 bases between. The CDR3 is made up of 17 amino acids. CDR3 coding DNA: TGTGCCAGCAGCCAAGATCGTGGGGACTGGTACCAAGAGACCCAGTACTTC. Amino acid sequence: CASSQDRGDWYQETQYF.

The V call is TRBV18, the J call TRBJ2-5; the match to TRBD2 covers 10 bases. V dropped 2 bases and J dropped 4; count of bases not matched to a gene: 1. Germline assignment: CDR1 KGHSH and CDR2 LQKENI. This CDR3 is 14 amino acids long. CDR3 in amino acids: CASSPSSGGETQYF. The CDR3, as DNA: TGTGCCAGCTCACCATCTAGCGGGGGAGAGACCCAGTACTTC.

This clonotype appeared a few times. The chain employs TRBV7-9 and TRBJ1-1, with no clear D. Trimming cost V 5 bases and J 6 bases, with 10 bases left between them. The CDR3 runs to 12 residues. Germline-derived CDR1 and CDR2 are SEHNR and FQNEAQ (reference sequence). The CDR3 protein is CASSLWDAEAFF. CDR3 DNA sequence: TGTGCCAGCAGCCTATGGGATGCTGAAGCTTTCTTT.

This clonotype came up once. CDR3 sequence reads: CASSRRETVTEAFF. CDR3 bases: TGTGCCAGTAGTCGCAGGGAAACTGTGACTGAAGCTTTCTTT. The genes are TRBV19 and TRBJ1-1, with D possibly TRBD1 on 5 matching bases. This CDR3 spans 14 amino acids. V was pared by 5 bases and J by 5 bases, with 15 bases between. The germline V gene has CDR1 LNHDA and CDR2 SQIVND (reference sequence).

This clonotype came up a few times. The chain uses TRBV28 and TRBJ1-2, with 7 bases lining up with TRBD1. The junction had 10 bases not matched to a gene; V was cut back by 6 bases and J by 3 bases. Germline loops: CDR1 MDHEN, CDR2 SYDVKM. The CDR3 contains 15 residues. The CDR3 reads CASSLQGSIDYGYTF. The DNA of the CDR3 is TGTGCCAGCAGCTTACAGGGGAGCATAGACTATGGCTACACCTTC.

In its sample, this clonotype was seen many times. The junction and the germline gene differ at one end; a read error may be behind it. This rearrangement joins TRBV5-1 to TRBJ1-4; 9 bases fit TRBD1. The CDR3 extends over 16 amino acids. Germline lookup yields CDR1 SGHRS and CDR2 YFSETQ. The CDR3 DNA reads as TGCGCCAGCAGCCACCGGACAGGGGAAGTTAATCAAAAACTGTTTTTT. Amino acid sequence: CASSHRTGEVNQKLFF.

This clonotype came up many times. The J gene is TRBJ2-3, the V gene TRBV7-8, with 11 bases matching TRBD2. The junction had 5 bases not matched to a gene; V was cut back by 5 bases and J by 1 base. The CDR3 spans 16 residues. The V gene's germline CDR1 is SGHVS and CDR2 FQNEAQ. This CDR3 is CASSPGLAGGTDTQYF. The CDR3 DNA reads TGTGCCAGCAGCCCAGGACTAGCGGGTGGCACAGATACGCAGTATTTT.

The chain couples TRBV29-1 to TRBJ2-1; D may be TRBD2 (6 bases). The CDR3 runs 16 residues. Germline loops: CDR1 SQVTM, CDR2 ANQGSEA. Trimming removed 1 base at V and 3 bases at J, with 16 bases between. CDR3 residues: CSVEGDSERLYNEQFF. The CDR3 DNA is TGCAGCGTTGAAGGGGACTCGGAGAGGCTCTACAATGAGCAGTTCTTC.

The chain is built from TRBV7-3 and TRBJ1-4, with D possibly being TRBD1 (6 bases). The germline CDR1 and CDR2 sequences are SGHTA and FQGTGA. Trimming shortened V by 2 bases and J by 3 bases, and 10 bases separated the two germline ends. The CDR3 has 15 residues. CDR3 in DNA: TGTGCCAGCAGCTTAGGACAGATCGCTAATGAAAAACTGTTTTTT. This encodes CASSLGQIANEKLFF.